These 23 T cell receptor beta chains share one sample of origin, sequenced in a study of blood T cells in healthy people across ages. A second PCR, run for about 7 to 12 cycles, used a sample-barcoded 5' primer plus a J-beta primer mix. TCRdb re-derived calls from the 5' RACE reads in MiXCR, one entry per CDR3 protein. Altogether 1 million or so distinct CDR3 sequences are present, less than 50% being singletons, with the ten largest covering approximately 17%. The sequenced material came from blood. The receptors were gathered from a woman aged 55-70 years in good health.

The chain employs TRBV5-1 and TRBJ2-1; 11 bases are a match to TRBD2. Germline V gene lookup returns CDR1 SGHRS and CDR2 YFSETQ. The CDR3 extends over 20 amino acids. V lost 4 bases to trimming and J lost 1 base; unmatched junction nucleotides: 16. Here the CDR3 reads CASSLLAGELSGQSYNEQFF. The DNA of the CDR3 is TGCGCCAGCAGCCTACTAGCGGGAGAGCTCTCAGGCCAATCCTACAATGAGCAGTTCTTC.

This clonotype was detected only a few times. V gene TRBV12-3 or TRBV12-4 combines with J gene TRBJ1-5; TRBD1 aligns across 9 bases. With 5 bases clipped from V and 3 bases from J, the junction kept 5 bases outside the gene matches. This CDR3 is built from 15 residues. The CDR3 is CASSKGTGFNQPQHF. For the CDR3, the DNA is TGTGCCAGCAGTAAAGGGACAGGGTTCAATCAGCCCCAGCATTTT.

This clonotype was found once. V usage is TRBV5-1 and J usage is TRBJ2-3; 10 positions match TRBD2. This CDR3 is built from 19 residues. V was clipped by 0 bases and J by 4 bases; unmatched bases: 14. From germline, CDR1 is SGHRS and CDR2 YFSETQ. For the CDR3, the DNA is TGCGCCAGCAGCTTGGGGAGTATGGCTAGCGGGAGAGGTGCAGATACGCAGTATTTT. It encodes CASSLGSMASGRGADTQYF.

This clonotype was detected once. At one end the junction does not follow the germline gene, possibly because of a read error. This chain links TRBV2 with TRBJ1-2; no clear D gene. Germline assignment: CDR1 SNHLY and CDR2 FYNNEI. The CDR3 consists of 12 residues. In DNA form, the CDR3 reads TGTGCCAGCCGTGACCTGGACTATGGCTACACCTTC. Its translation is CASRDLDYGYTF.

V usage is TRBV5-6 and J usage is TRBJ1-2; possible D gene TRBD1, 5 bases. Germline V gene sequence: CDR1 SGHDT, CDR2 YYEEEE. Trimming took off 0 bases at V and 3 bases at J, with 12 bases between the two ends. The length of the CDR3 is 15 residues. The CDR3 sequence is CASSLGLTGDYGYTF. The CDR3, as DNA: TGTGCCAGCAGCTTGGGACTCACGGGGGACTATGGCTACACCTTC. The entire variable domain, with the rest obtained from reference TRBV5-6 and TRBJ1-2, is as follows: DAGVTQSPTHLIKTRGQQVTLRCSPKSGHDTVSWYQQALGQGPQFIFQYYEEEERQRGNFPDRFSGHQFPNYSSELNVNALLLGDSALYLCASSLGLTGDYGYTFGSGTRLTVV.

The chain carries TRBV6-5 and TRBJ1-1; tentative D call: TRBD1 (6 bases). Trimming left V 11 bases short and J 4 bases short, with 14 bases between. Germline V gives CDR1 MNHEY, CDR2 SVGAGI. The CDR3 contains 12 residues. The CDR3 is CAGPGAGTEAFF. Written as DNA, the CDR3 is TGTGCCGGGCCAGGGGCTGGCACTGAAGCTTTCTTT.

The chain links TRBV27 to TRBJ2-1; 8 nucleotides line up with TRBD2. CDR3 length equals 13 residues. Trimming cost V 5 bases and J 10 bases; bases outside gene matches: 7. Germline V gives CDR1 MNHEY, CDR2 SMNVEV (reference sequence). DNA of the CDR3: TGTGCCAGCAGTCAGCGCCTAGCGGGCGAGCAGTTCTTC. Translating it yields CASSQRLAGEQFF.

The V and J genes are TRBV9 and TRBJ2-3; 7 nucleotides match TRBD2. The CDR3 has 16 amino acids. The J segment lost 2 bases and the V segment lost 4 bases, leaving 10 bases of the junction unmatched. The germline gives CDR1 SGDLS, CDR2 YYNGEE. The CDR3 DNA reads as TGTGCCAGCAGCCCAGACACGGGGAGGGTCACAGATACGCAGTATTTT. Translated: CASSPDTGRVTDTQYF.

As concerns this clonotype: Relative to the germline gene, one junction end is altered; a read error may explain this. This sequence joins TRBV25-1 and TRBJ2-7; tentatively, D is TRBD2 (5 bases). CDR3 length: 14 amino acids. Germline CDR1 MGHDK, CDR2 SYGVNS. In nucleotides, the CDR3 is TGTGCCAGCAGCCCTCGCGGGTTCTCCTACGAGCAGTGCTTC. Translation gives CASSPRGFSYEQCF.

The chain employs TRBV6-6 and TRBJ2-1; 9 positions agree with TRBD2. The germline V gene has CDR1 MNHNY and CDR2 SVGAGI (reference sequence). The CDR3 sequence is 17 residues long. The ends lost 5 bases at V and 7 bases at J; junction bases unmatched: 15. The CDR3 sequence is CASSPAPGTSRKNEQFF. The CDR3 nucleotides are TGTGCCAGCAGTCCAGCCCCCGGGACTAGCAGGAAGAATGAGCAGTTCTTC.

This clonotype was counted a few times. V is TRBV20-1 and J is TRBJ2-7, with 8 bases lining up with TRBD2. J lost 1 base, V lost 8 bases, and 7 bases had no gene match. Per the germline V gene, CDR1 is DFQATT and CDR2 is SNEGSKA (reference sequence). The CDR3 is made up of 13 amino acids. CDR3 region: CSPGGGLSYEQYF. The CDR3 coding sequence is TGCAGTCCCGGGGGGGGGCTATCCTACGAGCAGTACTTC.

This clonotype was seen a single time. The rearrangement links TRBV20-1 to TRBJ2-4; D possibly corresponds to TRBD1 (5 bases). Trimming removed 5 bases from V and 0 bases from J, with 11 bases in between. This CDR3 comprises 14 residues. Germline CDR1 is DFQATT and CDR2 is SNEGSKA (reference sequence). The CDR3 nucleotides are TGCAGTGCTCCAAGGGGTACAGCCAAAAACATTCAGTACTTC. It is translated as CSAPRGTAKNIQYF.

The chain uses TRBV4-2 and TRBJ2-5; D unclear. The germline V gene has CDR1 LGHNA and CDR2 YNFKEQ. V was trimmed by 0 bases and J by 12 bases, leaving 11 bases between them. This CDR3 has 12 amino acids. CDR3 sequence: CASSQDGIWEYF. The CDR3 bases are TGTGCCAGCAGCCAAGATGGGATATGGGAGTACTTC.

This clonotype was observed a handful of times. The chain carries TRBV29-1 and TRBJ2-1; D is possibly TRBD1 (5 bases). Trimming took 6 bases from V and 1 from J, leaving 16 bases between them. In germline, CDR1 is SQVTM, CDR2 ANQGSEA. This CDR3 comprises 15 residues. The CDR3 region has the DNA TGCAGCGTCCAGACAGTTAGTAGGTCCTACAATGAGCAGTTCTTC. Translated, it gives CSVQTVSRSYNEQFF.

This rearrangement joins TRBV27 to TRBJ1-2; 9 bases fit TRBD1. V was clipped by 3 bases and J by 7 bases; unmatched bases: 6. In germline, CDR1 is MNHEY, CDR2 SMNVEV (reference sequence). CDR3 size: 14 residues. CDR3 amino acids: CASSFDRGLGGYTF. CDR3 in DNA: TGTGCCAGCAGTTTCGACAGGGGGTTAGGTGGCTACACCTTC.

This rearrangement joins TRBV2 to TRBJ2-7; D gene ambiguous. The CDR3 covers 12 residues. The germline CDR1 and CDR2 sequences are SNHLY and FYNNEI. The germline V and J ends were trimmed by 6 bases and 0 bases, with 6 bases remaining between them. The chain's CDR3 is CASSGISYEQYF. CDR3 bases: TGTGCCAGCAGCGGTATCTCCTACGAGCAGTACTTC. Looking up the rest from reference TRBV2 and TRBJ2-7 gives the full variable domain: EPEVTQTPSHQVTQMGQEVILRCVPISNHLYFYWYRQILGQKVEFLVSFYNNEISEKSEIFDDQFSVERPDGSNFTLKIRSTKLEDSAMYFCASSGISYEQYFGPGTRLTVT.

Turning to this clonotype: One base away lies a much larger clone, so this may be a sequencing read error. This chain joins TRBV24-1 and TRBJ2-6; D remains ambiguous. From germline, CDR1 is KGHDR and CDR2 SFDVKD. V lost 6 bases and J 6 bases, leaving 14 bases between the germline ends. This CDR3 comprises 15 residues. The CDR3 loop reads CATSLTGTEANVLTF. The CDR3 nucleotides read TGTGCCACCAGTCTTACGGGCACTGAGGCCAACGTCCTGACTTTC.

In this sample, this clonotype turned up a few times. The rearrangement joins TRBV7-9 to TRBJ1-2, with a weak D call TRBD1 (6 bases). V was trimmed by 7 bases and J by 3 bases, leaving 18 bases between them. CDR1 and CDR2 (germline): SEHNR, FQNEAQ (reference sequence). The CDR3 length is 15 residues. The CDR3 is CASTTGQGEDYGYTF. The CDR3 DNA reads as TGTGCCAGCACGACAGGCCAGGGTGAAGACTATGGCTACACCTTC.

The genes are TRBV2 and TRBJ2-1, with D hard to call. Germline lookup yields CDR1 SNHLY and CDR2 FYNNEI. The V end was cut by 9 bases, the J end by 8 bases, with 14 bases between. This CDR3 spans 12 amino acids. CDR3 nucleotide sequence: TGTGCCAGGCGGACCCCGCGGCATGAGCAGTTCTTC. It encodes CARRTPRHEQFF.

Written as DNA, the CDR3 is TGTGCCAGCATTCCTAGCGGGAGTTGGGAGCAGTACTTC. This translates into CASIPSGSWEQYF. The chain uses TRBV2 and TRBJ2-7; 10 nucleotides line up with TRBD2. Trimming removed 7 bases from V and 7 bases from J; junction bases left unmatched: 7. The germline V gene has CDR1 SNHLY and CDR2 FYNNEI. CDR3 length: 13 amino acids.

CDR3 DNA sequence: TGTGCCAGCAGAAGCAACATCGGGAACACTGAAGCTTTCTTT. Translated, it gives CASRSNIGNTEAFF. V gene TRBV6-2 or TRBV6-3 combines with J gene TRBJ1-1, with D unresolved. V lost 6 bases and J lost 1, with 12 bases in between. CDR1 MNHEY and CDR2 SVGEGT come from the germline V gene. The CDR3 loop spans 14 amino acids.

The DNA for the CDR3 is TGTGCCAGCAGTTTAGGAGGTTCCCCCAACTTTAATTCACCCCTCCACTTT. Residues: CASSLGGSPNFNSPLHF. V usage is TRBV27 and J usage is TRBJ1-6; D is ambiguous. The germline V and J ends were trimmed by 2 bases and 6 bases, with 17 bases remaining between them. This CDR3 has 17 amino acids. In germline, CDR1 is MNHEY, CDR2 SMNVEV (reference sequence).

The V and J genes are TRBV9 and TRBJ2-3; a possible D gene is TRBD1 (6 bases). Trimming took off 6 bases at V and 0 bases at J, with 8 bases between the two ends. Per the germline V gene, CDR1 is SGDLS and CDR2 is YYNGEE. The CDR3 runs 13 residues. The DNA of the CDR3 is TGTGCCAGCAACGGACAGAGCACAGATACGCAGTATTTT. Amino acids: CASNGQSTDTQYF.